The sequence of this T cell receptor beta chain was determined in a study of cytomegalovirus exposure and HLA in healthy donors. Across the whole study: An early release of data contained 75 million to 100 million unique TCRs, which came from HLA-typed donors.

The primer mix had 60 Vbeta and 13 Jbeta primers. Methods used by the authors: In a later analysis, of tens of millions of unique beta chains, about 10 million appeared in at least two donors. Libraries were prepared by immunoSEQ multiplex PCR; TCRdb keeps only in-frame clonotypes and omits some of them. From that table come the V and J calls and clone size; the DNA was used to work out D and trimming. This table has some 200,000 clones, around 74% appearing once. Germline V gives CDR1 SGHAT, CDR2 FQNNGV. The CDR3 runs to 13 residues. V lost 5 bases, J lost 7 bases, and 8 bases stayed unmatched. Regarding donors, all were healthy bone marrow donors.

This TCR was recovered from a female donor in good health and CMV-seronegative. The J gene is TRBJ2-7, the V gene TRBV11-2; 7 bases fit TRBD1. What was sequenced was PBMCs. The CDR3, as DNA: TGTGCCAGCAGCCCTGGGACAGCTGGGGAGCAGTACTTC. Translated: CASSPGTAGEQYF.